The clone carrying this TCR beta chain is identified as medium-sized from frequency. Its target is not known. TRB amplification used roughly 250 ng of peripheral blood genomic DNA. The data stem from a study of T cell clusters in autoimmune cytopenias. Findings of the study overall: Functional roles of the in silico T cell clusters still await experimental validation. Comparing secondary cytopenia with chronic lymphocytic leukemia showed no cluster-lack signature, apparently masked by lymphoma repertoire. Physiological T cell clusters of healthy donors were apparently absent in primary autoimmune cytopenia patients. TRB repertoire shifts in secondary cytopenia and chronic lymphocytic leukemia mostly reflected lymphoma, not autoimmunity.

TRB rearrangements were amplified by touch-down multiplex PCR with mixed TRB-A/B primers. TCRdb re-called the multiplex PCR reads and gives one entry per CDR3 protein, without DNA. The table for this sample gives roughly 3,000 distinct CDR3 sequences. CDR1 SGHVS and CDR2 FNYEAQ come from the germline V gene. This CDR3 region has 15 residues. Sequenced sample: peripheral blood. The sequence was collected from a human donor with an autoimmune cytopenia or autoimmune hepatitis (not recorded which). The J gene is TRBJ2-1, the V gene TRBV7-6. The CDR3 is CASSLDRGLLNEQFF. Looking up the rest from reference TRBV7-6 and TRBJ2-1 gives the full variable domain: GAGVSQSPRYKVTKRGQDVALRCDPISGHVSLYWYRQALGQGPEFLTYFNYEAQQDKSGLPNDRFSAERPEGSISTLTIQRTEQRDSAMYRCASSLDRGLLNEQFFGPGTRLTVL.